This T cell receptor beta chain was captured in a study of blood T cell repertoires in COVID-19. About the research overall: Sites in the United States, Italy and Spain provided acute and convalescent COVID-19 samples. The cDNA or gDNA used as material had been derived from T cells, B-cell-depleted T cells, or PBMCs.

As handled by the study authors: Amplification with reference gene primers provided the estimates of nucleated cell counts. Clones were read by immunoSEQ multiplex PCR, and TCRdb kept only the in-frame ones, dropping some. The D gene and trimming were derived from the DNA, and the V and J assignments and clone size from that table. This table has 300,000 to 350,000 clones, about 90% appearing once. In its sample, this clone was seen a few times. Germline-derived CDR1 and CDR2 are KGHSH and LQKENI. This CDR3 spans 14 amino acids. V lost 3 bases and J lost 4, with 10 bases in between. Source material: peripheral blood. This clonotype was obtained from a woman aged 18-29 years who had recovered from COVID-19. The chain is built from TRBV18 and TRBJ1-3; no reliable D call. The DNA of the CDR3 is TGTGCCAGCTCACCCGAGCGAGGGGGAAACACCATATATTTT. Protein: CASSPERGGNTIYF.